A single TCR beta chain is shown here with its context. Its antigen remains unknown. Construction of TCR beta libraries was performed using quantitative 5'-RACE with molecular barcodes. TCRdb reprocessed the 5' RACE reads with MiXCR, giving one entry per CDR3 protein. The sample has around 450,000 distinct CDR3 sequences, 25% to 30% seen once. This record belongs to a study of CD8 T cells in ankylosing spondylitis. The CDR3 contains 16 residues. V lost 2 bases, J lost 8 bases, and 9 bases stayed unmatched. Germline assignment: CDR1 MGHDK and CDR2 SYGVNS. Study conclusions and caveats: In synovial fluid and blood from reactive arthritis, some motif variants were previously reported. Researchers report that disease-linked clones proved CD8+ and relatively rare in peripheral blood. Enrichment of disease-linked clones was reportedly significant in matched ankylosing spondylitis synovial fluid. There was a TCR beta motif, made of several highly homologous variants, that appeared characteristic of ankylosing spondylitis blood.

The TCR originated in a male donor with ankylosing spondylitis. The rearrangement joins TRBV25-1 to TRBJ2-2; TRBD2 matches 9 bases. Sample: blood, either unsorted or a sorted T cell fraction (not recorded which). CDR3 bases: TGTGCCAGCAGTGAAGTATTAGCGGGAGCTTCGGGGGAGCTGTTTTTT. Amino acid sequence: CASSEVLAGASGELFF.